The 8 T cell receptor beta chains given below trace back to one sample, sequenced in a study of a mutant IDH1 vaccine in newly diagnosed glioma. Time point of the sample: week 47, end of study. Mutant IDH1 20-mer peptide, at 300 ug, made up each vaccine dose, with topical imiquimod. Only in-frame clones appear in the TCRdb table, and some are missing; sequencing was by immunoSEQ multiplex PCR. The sample shows tens of thousands of clones, roughly four fifths of them seen only once. These TCRs are of unknown antigen specificity. This specimen was PBMCs, taken from a glioma patient whose treatment included an IDH1 peptide vaccine. The source is a man aged 40-49 years with glioma.

The chain has TRBV7-9 and TRBJ2-5; D perhaps matches TRBD2 (5 bases). CDR1 is SEHNR, CDR2 FQNEAQ, per germline (reference sequence). The V end was cut by 4 bases, the J end by 5 bases, with 23 bases between. This CDR3 region has 17 residues. CDR3 DNA sequence: TGTGCCAGCAGCTCCACACATTCGGGGTACCGTGTCGAGACCCAGTACTTC. It specifies CASSSTHSGYRVETQYF.

J is TRBJ2-1 and V is TRBV18, with D maybe TRBD2 (6 bases). Trimming pared 2 bases from V and 8 bases from J, leaving 16 bases between. This CDR3 comprises 15 residues. Germline V gives CDR1 KGHSH, CDR2 LQKENI. CDR3 region: CASSPSGAGTYEQFF. In nucleotides, the CDR3 is TGTGCCAGCTCACCATCCGGCGCGGGGACCTATGAGCAGTTCTTC.

V gene TRBV11-2 combines with J gene TRBJ2-3; the D gene is possibly TRBD2 (6 bases). The CDR3 spans 15 residues. The germline gives CDR1 SGHAT, CDR2 FQNNGV. With 4 bases removed from V and 2 bases from J, the gap between germline ends came to 13 bases. The DNA of the CDR3 is TGTGCCAGCAGCTGGACTATGTCTTTCACAGATACGCAGTATTTT. This codes for CASSWTMSFTDTQYF.

This clone was observed a few times. The chain carries TRBV29-1 and TRBJ1-1; perhaps TRBD1 as D (5 bases). The CDR3 consists of 13 residues. Trimming took 4 bases from V and 4 from J, leaving 13 bases between them. Germline V gives CDR1 SQVTM, CDR2 ANQGSEA. The CDR3: CSVGGGVGTEAFF. CDR3 DNA sequence: TGCAGCGTTGGGGGGGGAGTTGGCACTGAAGCTTTCTTT. The full variable domain, rest sourced from reference TRBV29-1 and TRBJ1-1, is SAVISQKPSRDICQRGTSLTIQCQVDSQVTMMFWYRQQPGQSLTLIATANQGSEATYESGFVIDKFPISRPNLTFSTLTVSNMSPEDSSIYLCSVGGGVGTEAFFGQGTRLTVV.

The V and J genes are TRBV29-1 and TRBJ2-4; 10 bases align to TRBD1. The CDR3 loop spans 16 amino acids. Germline V gene sequence: CDR1 SQVTM, CDR2 ANQGSEA. V trimming: 6 bases; J trimming: 2 bases; junction bases outside the gene matches: 10. The DNA for the CDR3 is TGCAGCGTACCCACCGAGGGACAGGGGACCAAAAACATTCAGTACTTC. Translated: CSVPTEGQGTKNIQYF.

V usage is TRBV9 and J usage is TRBJ2-5; D perhaps matches TRBD1 (7 bases). V gave up 0 bases and J gave up 5 bases, with 14 bases separating them. The CDR3 runs 15 residues. Germline CDR1 reads SGDLS; CDR2 reads YYNGEE. The CDR3 coding sequence is TGTGCCAGCAGCGTAGCAGGGGGAGGAAGGGAGACCCAGTACTTC. Translation: CASSVAGGGRETQYF.

The sample holds one count of this clone. The chain joins TRBV4-2 to TRBJ1-5; unclear D gene. Germline values: CDR1 LGHNA, CDR2 YNFKEQ. Trimming removed 0 bases from V and 0 bases from J, with 12 bases in between. This CDR3 is 17 amino acids long. CDR3 DNA sequence: TGTGCCAGCAGCCAAGATCCAGGACCGATTAGCAATCAGCCCCAGCATTTT. This sequence encodes CASSQDPGPISNQPQHF.

The gene calls are TRBV7-2 and TRBJ2-7, with D maybe TRBD2 (6 bases). Germline CDR1 reads SGHTA; CDR2 reads FQGNSA. Between the trimmed V and J ends, which lost 5 bases and 4 bases, there was a span of 15 bases. The CDR3 consists of 14 residues. The CDR3 reads CASSHSGLGYEQYF. Written as DNA, the CDR3 is TGTGCCAGCAGCCACAGCGGGCTCGGGTACGAGCAGTACTTC.